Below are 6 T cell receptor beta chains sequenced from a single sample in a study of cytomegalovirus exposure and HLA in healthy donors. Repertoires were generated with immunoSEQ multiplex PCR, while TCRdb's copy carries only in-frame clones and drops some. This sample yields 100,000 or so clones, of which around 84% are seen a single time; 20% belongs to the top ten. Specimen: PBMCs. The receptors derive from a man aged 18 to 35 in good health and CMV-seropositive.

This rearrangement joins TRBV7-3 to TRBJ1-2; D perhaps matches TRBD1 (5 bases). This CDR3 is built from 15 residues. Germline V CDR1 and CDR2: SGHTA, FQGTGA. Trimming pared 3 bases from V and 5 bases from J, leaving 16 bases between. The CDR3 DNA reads TGTGCCAGCAGCTTTCAGGGAAGTGATTTTTATGGCTACACCTTC. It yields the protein CASSFQGSDFYGYTF.

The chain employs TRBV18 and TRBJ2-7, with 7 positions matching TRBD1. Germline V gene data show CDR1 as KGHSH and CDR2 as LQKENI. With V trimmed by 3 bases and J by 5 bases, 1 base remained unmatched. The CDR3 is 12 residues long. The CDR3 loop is CASSPGQHEQYF. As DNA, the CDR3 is TGTGCCAGCTCACCGGGACAGCACGAGCAGTACTTC.

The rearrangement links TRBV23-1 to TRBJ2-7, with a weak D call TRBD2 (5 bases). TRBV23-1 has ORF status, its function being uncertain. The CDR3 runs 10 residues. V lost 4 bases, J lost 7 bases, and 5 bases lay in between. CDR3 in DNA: TGCGCCAGCAGTCGGAGGGAGCAGTACTTC. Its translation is CASSRREQYF.

For the CDR3, the DNA is TGCAGTGCCAGCTACAATGAGCAGTTCTTC. Its protein is CSASYNEQFF. The chain couples TRBV20-1 to TRBJ2-1; D not certain. The germline V and J ends were trimmed by 6 bases and 3 bases, with 3 bases remaining between them. Germline V gene sequence: CDR1 DFQATT, CDR2 SNEGSKA (reference sequence). The CDR3 covers 10 residues.

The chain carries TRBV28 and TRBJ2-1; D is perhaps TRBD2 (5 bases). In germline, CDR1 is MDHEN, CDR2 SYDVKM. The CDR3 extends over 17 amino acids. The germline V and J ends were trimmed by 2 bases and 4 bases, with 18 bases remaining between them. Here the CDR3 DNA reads TGTGCCAGCAGTTTACCCCCAGGAGGACTGCGATACAATGAGCAGTTCTTC. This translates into CASSLPPGGLRYNEQFF.

CDR3 loop: CASSLVGPLAASHNEQFF. CDR3 bases: TGTGCCAGCAGCTTAGTCGGTCCTCTAGCGGCAAGCCACAATGAGCAGTTCTTC. The gene calls are TRBV7-2 and TRBJ2-1; 7 nucleotides line up with TRBD2. V shed 1 base, J shed 5 bases, and the junction held 14 bases outside the gene matches. CDR1 is SGHTA, CDR2 FQGNSA, per germline. The CDR3 covers 18 residues.